Listed below are T cell receptor beta chains from one sample, sequenced in a study of metastatic and nonmetastatic thyroid tumors. Via MiXCR, TCRdb re-called the PCR reads. The sample has approximately 16,000 clones, 30% to 40% seen once. Sequencing used blood. Receptors were obtained from a female donor with papillary thyroid cancer or a benign thyroid nodule (not recorded which). Some clones in this sample may be carry-over from other donors' samples. Each CDR3 is given with its conserved first and last residue. The D gene is left open where the match is weak. Not all rows give a size; the values are once, few, many and, for expanded clones, a class.

len: 14
d_gene: -
abundance: medium-sized
j_gene: TRBJ1-3
v_gene: TRBV18
CDR3nt: TGTGCCAGCTCACCGGGGACCGCCGGAAACACCATATATTTT
CDR3aa: CASSPGTAGNTIYF

len: 16
d_gene: -
abundance: -
j_gene: TRBJ2-3
v_gene: TRBV27
CDR3nt: TGTGCCAGCAGTATCGCGGGCGGCCCGAGCACAGATACGCAGTATTTT
CDR3aa: CASSIAGGPSTDTQYF

len: 13
d_gene: TRBD1
abundance: medium-sized
j_gene: TRBJ1-5
v_gene: TRBV20-1
CDR3nt: TGCAGTGCAGCGGGACAGGGGATTCAGCCCCAGCATTTT
CDR3aa: CSAAGQGIQPQHF

len: 16
d_gene: -
abundance: medium-sized
j_gene: TRBJ1-2
v_gene: TRBV11-2
CDR3nt: TGTGCCAGCAGCTTATACACGGGTCTAACTAACTATGGCTACACCTTC
CDR3aa: CASSLYTGLTNYGYTF

len: 15
d_gene: TRBD2
abundance: -
j_gene: TRBJ2-5
v_gene: TRBV9
CDR3nt: TGTGCCAGCAGCGCGGTGGCGGGGGGGCATGTGGCCCAGTACTTC
CDR3aa: CASSAVAGGHVAQYF

len: 15
d_gene: -
abundance: medium-sized
j_gene: TRBJ1-2
v_gene: TRBV4-3
CDR3nt: TGCGCCAGCAGCCAGGGTCCGGGACGAGACTATGGCTACACCTTC
CDR3aa: CASSQGPGRDYGYTF

len: 14
d_gene: -
abundance: -
j_gene: TRBJ1-2
v_gene: TRBV20-1
CDR3nt: TGCAGTGCTAGTAACGGGGGAGCTAACTATGGCTACACCTTC
CDR3aa: CSASNGGANYGYTF

len: 14
d_gene: TRBD1
abundance: many
j_gene: TRBJ1-4
v_gene: TRBV5-1
CDR3nt: TGCGCCAGCAGCTTTAGGGGGCTGAATGAAAAACTGTTTTTT
CDR3aa: CASSFRGLNEKLFF

len: 11
d_gene: -
abundance: -
j_gene: TRBJ2-1
v_gene: TRBV6-2/TRBV6-3
CDR3nt: TGTGCCAGCAGGGACGATAATGAGCAGTTCTTC
CDR3aa: CASRDDNEQFF

len: 18
d_gene: TRBD2
abundance: -
j_gene: TRBJ2-1
v_gene: TRBV19
CDR3nt: TGTGCCAGTATTATTGCTAGCGGGGGTGCTCTGGGTGGGAATGAGCAGTTCTTC
CDR3aa: CASIIASGGALGGNEQFF